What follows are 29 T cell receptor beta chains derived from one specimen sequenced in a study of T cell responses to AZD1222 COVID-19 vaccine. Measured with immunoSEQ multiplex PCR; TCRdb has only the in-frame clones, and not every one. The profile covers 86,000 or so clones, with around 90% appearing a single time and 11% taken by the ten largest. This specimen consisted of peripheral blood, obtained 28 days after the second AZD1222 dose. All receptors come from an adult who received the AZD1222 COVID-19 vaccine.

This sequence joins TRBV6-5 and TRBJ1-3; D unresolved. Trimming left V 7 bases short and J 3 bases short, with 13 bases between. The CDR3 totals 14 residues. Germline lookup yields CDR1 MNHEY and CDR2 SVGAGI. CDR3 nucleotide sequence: TGTGCCAGCACCCCCTTAGGTAGTGGAAACACCATATATTTT. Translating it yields CASTPLGSGNTIYF.

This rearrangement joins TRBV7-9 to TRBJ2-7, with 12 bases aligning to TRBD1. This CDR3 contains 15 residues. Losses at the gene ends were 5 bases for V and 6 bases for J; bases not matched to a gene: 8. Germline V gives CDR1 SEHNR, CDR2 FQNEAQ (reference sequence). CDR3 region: CASSLTGTGGSEQYF. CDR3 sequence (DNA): TGTGCCAGCAGCCTAACCGGGACAGGGGGCTCCGAGCAGTACTTC.

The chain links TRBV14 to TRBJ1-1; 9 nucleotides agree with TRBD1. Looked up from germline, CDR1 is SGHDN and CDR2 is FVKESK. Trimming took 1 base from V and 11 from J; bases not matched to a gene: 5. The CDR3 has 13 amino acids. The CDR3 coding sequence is TGTGCCAGCAGCCAAGTCAGGACAGGGGCGGCTTTCTTT. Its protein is CASSQVRTGAAFF.

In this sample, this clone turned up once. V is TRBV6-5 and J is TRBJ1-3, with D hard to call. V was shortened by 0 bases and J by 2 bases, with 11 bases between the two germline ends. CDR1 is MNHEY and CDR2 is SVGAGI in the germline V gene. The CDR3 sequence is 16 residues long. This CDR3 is CASSYSVTPTGNTIYF. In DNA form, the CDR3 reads TGTGCCAGCAGTTACTCGGTGACACCCACTGGAAACACCATATATTTT.

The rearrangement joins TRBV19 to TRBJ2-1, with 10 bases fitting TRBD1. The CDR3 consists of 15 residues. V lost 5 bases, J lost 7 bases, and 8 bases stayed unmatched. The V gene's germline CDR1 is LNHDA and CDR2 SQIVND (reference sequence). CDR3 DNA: TGTGCCAGTAGTGGGGACAGGGGCCTCTGGAATGAGCAGTTCTTC. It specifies CASSGDRGLWNEQFF.

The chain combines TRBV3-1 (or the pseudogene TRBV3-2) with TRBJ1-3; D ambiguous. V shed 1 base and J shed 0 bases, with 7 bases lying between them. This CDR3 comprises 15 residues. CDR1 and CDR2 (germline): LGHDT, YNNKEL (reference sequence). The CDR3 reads CASSQAPSSGNTIYF. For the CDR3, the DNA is TGTGCCAGCAGCCAAGCGCCCAGCTCTGGAAACACCATATATTTT.

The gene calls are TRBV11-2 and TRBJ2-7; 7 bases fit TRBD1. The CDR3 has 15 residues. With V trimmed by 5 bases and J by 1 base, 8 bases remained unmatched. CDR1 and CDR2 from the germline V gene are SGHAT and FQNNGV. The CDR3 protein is CASSTYRGPSYEQYF. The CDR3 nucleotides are TGTGCCAGCAGCACCTACAGGGGTCCATCCTACGAGCAGTACTTC.

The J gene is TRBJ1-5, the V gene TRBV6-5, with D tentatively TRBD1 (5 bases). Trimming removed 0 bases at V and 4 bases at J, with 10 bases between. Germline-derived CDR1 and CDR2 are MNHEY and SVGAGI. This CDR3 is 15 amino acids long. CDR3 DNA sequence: TGTGCCAGCAGTTACTCGATCCGGGGGAATCAGCCCCAGCATTTT. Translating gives CASSYSIRGNQPQHF.

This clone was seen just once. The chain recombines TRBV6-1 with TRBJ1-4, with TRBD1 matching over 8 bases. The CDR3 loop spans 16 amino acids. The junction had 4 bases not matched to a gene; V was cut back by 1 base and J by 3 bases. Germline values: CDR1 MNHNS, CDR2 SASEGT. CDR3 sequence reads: CASSEGQGAANEKLFF. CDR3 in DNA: TGTGCCAGCAGTGAAGGGCAGGGGGCTGCTAATGAAAAACTGTTTTTT.

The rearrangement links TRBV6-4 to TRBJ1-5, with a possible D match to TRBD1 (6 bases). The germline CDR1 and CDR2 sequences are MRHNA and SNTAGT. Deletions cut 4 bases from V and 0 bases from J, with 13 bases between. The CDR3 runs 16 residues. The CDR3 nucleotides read TGTGCCAGCAGTGTATTCCAGGGGTATAGCAATCAGCCCCAGCATTTT. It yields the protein CASSVFQGYSNQPQHF.

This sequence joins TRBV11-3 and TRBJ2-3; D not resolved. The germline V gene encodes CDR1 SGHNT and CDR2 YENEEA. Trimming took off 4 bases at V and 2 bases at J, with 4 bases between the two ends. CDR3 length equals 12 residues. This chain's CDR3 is CASSSNTDTQYF. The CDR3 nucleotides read TGTGCCAGCAGCTCGAACACAGATACGCAGTATTTT.

Here the CDR3 DNA reads TGTGCCAGCACGGATTTAGCGGGAGGAACAGATACGCAGTATTTT. Residues: CASTDLAGGTDTQYF. The chain is built from TRBV2 and TRBJ2-3; 10 nucleotides match TRBD2. This CDR3 spans 15 amino acids. Trimming removed 7 bases from V and 3 bases from J; junction bases left unmatched: 7. Germline-derived CDR1 and CDR2 are SNHLY and FYNNEI.

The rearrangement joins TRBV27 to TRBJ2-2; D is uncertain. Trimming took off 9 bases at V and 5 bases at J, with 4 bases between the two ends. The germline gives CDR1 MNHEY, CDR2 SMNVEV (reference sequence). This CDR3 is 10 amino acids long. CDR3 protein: CARVTGELFF. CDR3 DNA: TGTGCCAGAGTGACCGGGGAGCTGTTTTTT.

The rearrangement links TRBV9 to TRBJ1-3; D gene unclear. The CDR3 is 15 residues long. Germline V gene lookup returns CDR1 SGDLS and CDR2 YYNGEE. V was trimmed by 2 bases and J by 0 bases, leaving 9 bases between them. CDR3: CASSVDESSGNTIYF. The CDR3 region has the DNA TGTGCCAGCAGCGTCGATGAGTCCTCTGGAAACACCATATATTTT.

The CDR3 loop reads CASSWGEGANVLTF. Here the CDR3 DNA reads TGCGCCAGCAGCTGGGGGGAAGGGGCCAACGTCCTGACTTTC. The chain is built from TRBV5-1 and TRBJ2-6; TRBD2 might be the D (6 bases). V lost 3 bases and J lost 4, with 8 bases in between. The CDR3 consists of 14 residues. The V gene's germline CDR1 is SGHRS and CDR2 YFSETQ.

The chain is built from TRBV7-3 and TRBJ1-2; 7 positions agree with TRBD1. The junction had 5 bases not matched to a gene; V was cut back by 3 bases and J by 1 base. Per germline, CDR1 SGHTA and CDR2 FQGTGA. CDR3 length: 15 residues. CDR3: CASSFDRVDNYGYTF. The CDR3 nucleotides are TGTGCCAGCAGCTTCGACAGGGTCGATAACTATGGCTACACCTTC. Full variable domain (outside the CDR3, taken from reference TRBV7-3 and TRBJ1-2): GAGVSQTPSNKVTEKGKYVELRCDPISGHTALYWYRQSLGQGPEFLIYFQGTGAADDSGLPNDRFFAVRPEGSVSTLKIQRTERGDSAVYLCASSFDRVDNYGYTFGSGTRLTVV.

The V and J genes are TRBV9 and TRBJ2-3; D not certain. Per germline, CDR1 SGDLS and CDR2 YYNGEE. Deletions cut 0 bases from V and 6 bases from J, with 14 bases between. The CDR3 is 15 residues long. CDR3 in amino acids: CASSVGSEGFDTQYF. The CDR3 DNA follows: TGTGCCAGCAGCGTAGGTAGTGAAGGGTTTGATACGCAGTATTTT.

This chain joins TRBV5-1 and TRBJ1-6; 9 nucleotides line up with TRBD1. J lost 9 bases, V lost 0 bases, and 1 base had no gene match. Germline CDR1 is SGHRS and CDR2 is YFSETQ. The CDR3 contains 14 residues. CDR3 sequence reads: CASSLETGGSPLHF. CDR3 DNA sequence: TGCGCCAGCAGCTTGGAGACAGGGGGTTCACCCCTCCACTTT.

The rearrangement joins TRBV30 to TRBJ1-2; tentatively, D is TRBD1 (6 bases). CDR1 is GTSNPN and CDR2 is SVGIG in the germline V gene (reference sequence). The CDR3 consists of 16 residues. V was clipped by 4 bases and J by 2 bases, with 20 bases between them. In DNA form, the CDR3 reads TGTGCCTGGACCCCCTGGAGGGGGGGGATAAACTATGGCTACACCTTC. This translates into CAWTPWRGGINYGYTF. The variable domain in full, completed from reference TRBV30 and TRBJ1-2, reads SQTIHQWPATLVQPVGSPLSLECTVEGTSNPNLYWYRQAAGRGLQLLFYSVGIGQISSEVPQNLSASRPQDRQFILSSKKLLLSDSGFYLCAWTPWRGGINYGYTFGSGTRLTVV.

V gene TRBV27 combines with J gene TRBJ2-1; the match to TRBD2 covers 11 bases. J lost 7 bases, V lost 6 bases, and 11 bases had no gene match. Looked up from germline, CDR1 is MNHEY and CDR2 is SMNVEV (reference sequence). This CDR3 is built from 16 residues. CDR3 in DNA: TGTGCCAGCAGCAGGACTAGCGGGCCCGGGGGGAATGAGCAGTTCTTC. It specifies CASSRTSGPGGNEQFF.

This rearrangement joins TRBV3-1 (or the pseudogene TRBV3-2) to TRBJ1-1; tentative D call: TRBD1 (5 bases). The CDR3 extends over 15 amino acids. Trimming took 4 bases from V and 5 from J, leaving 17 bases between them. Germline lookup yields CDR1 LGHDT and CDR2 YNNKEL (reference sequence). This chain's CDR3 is CASSPSYWGGTEAFF. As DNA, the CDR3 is TGTGCCAGCAGCCCCTCATATTGGGGGGGAACTGAAGCTTTCTTT.

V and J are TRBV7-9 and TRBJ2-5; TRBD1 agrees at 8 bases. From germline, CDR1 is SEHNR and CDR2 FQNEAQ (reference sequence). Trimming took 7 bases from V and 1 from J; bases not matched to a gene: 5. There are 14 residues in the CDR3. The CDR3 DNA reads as TGTGCCAGCACCCAGGGGGCGACCCAAGAGACCCAGTACTTC. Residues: CASTQGATQETQYF.

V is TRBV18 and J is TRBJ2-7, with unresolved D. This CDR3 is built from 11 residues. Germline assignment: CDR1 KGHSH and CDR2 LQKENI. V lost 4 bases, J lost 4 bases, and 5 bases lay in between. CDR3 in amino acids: CASSQRYEQYF. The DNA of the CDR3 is TGTGCCAGCTCACAGAGGTACGAGCAGTACTTC.

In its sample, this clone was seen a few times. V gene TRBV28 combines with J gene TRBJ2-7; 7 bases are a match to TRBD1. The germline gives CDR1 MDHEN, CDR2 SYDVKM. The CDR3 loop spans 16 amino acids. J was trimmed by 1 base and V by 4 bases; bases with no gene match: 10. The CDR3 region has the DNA TGTGCCAGCAGTTCAATCATGGGGACAGCTTCCTACGAGCAGTACTTC. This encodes CASSSIMGTASYEQYF.

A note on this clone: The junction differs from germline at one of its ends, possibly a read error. The CDR3 region is CASSLVFVGGGQETQYF. For the CDR3, the DNA is TGTGCTAGCAGCTTAGTGTTTGTGGGAGGGGGTCAAGAGACCCAGTACTTC. The chain joins TRBV7-7 to TRBJ2-5; D may be TRBD2 (7 bases). CDR3 length: 17 residues. Germline V lookup: CDR1 SSHAT, CDR2 FNYEAQ (reference sequence).

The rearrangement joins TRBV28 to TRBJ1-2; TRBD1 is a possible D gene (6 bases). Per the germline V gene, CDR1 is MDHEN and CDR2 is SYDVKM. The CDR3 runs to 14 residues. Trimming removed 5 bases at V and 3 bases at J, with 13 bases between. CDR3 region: CASSTGTGYYGYTF. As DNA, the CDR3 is TGTGCCAGCAGTACCGGAACAGGGTACTATGGCTACACCTTC.

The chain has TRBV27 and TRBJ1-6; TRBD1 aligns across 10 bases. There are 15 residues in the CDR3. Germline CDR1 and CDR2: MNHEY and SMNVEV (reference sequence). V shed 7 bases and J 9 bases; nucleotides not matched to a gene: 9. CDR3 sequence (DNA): TGTGCCAGCAAACTCAAGGGACAGGGGACTTCACCCCTCCACTTT. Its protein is CASKLKGQGTSPLHF.

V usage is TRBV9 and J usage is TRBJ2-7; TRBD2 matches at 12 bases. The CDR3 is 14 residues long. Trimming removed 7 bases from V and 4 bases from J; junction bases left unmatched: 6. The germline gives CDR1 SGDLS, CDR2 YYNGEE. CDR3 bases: TGTGCCAGCGGACTAGCGGGAAGAACGTACGAGCAGTACTTC. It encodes CASGLAGRTYEQYF.

The CDR3 is CASSSKSRTSEAFF. The CDR3 bases are TGTGCCAGCAGCTCCAAATCCAGAACAAGTGAAGCTTTCTTT. This chain links TRBV13 with TRBJ1-1; D is unclear. Germline V CDR1 and CDR2: PRHDT, FYEKMQ (reference sequence). The CDR3 consists of 14 residues. V was pared by 4 bases and J by 7 bases, with 16 bases between.